This T cell receptor (beta chain) was recovered during a study of cytomegalovirus exposure and HLA in healthy donors. The CDR3 has 15 residues. The V and J ends lost 2 bases and 0 bases, in that order; junction bases with no gene match: 0. Germline V lookup: CDR1 SEHNR, CDR2 FQNEAQ (reference sequence). A word on this clone: Its antigen is not identified.

PCR employed 60 Vbeta and 13 Jbeta primers. The repertoire was sequenced with immunoSEQ multiplex PCR; TCRdb's copy has only in-frame clones and lacks some. This repertoire includes around 27,000 clones. Study-wide points: Highest at DRB1 and lowest at HLA-C, TCR association rates differed among HLA loci in a later analysis.

The genes are TRBV7-9 and TRBJ2-7; TRBD2 agrees at 11 bases. The sample was PBMCs. The source of this sequence is a man aged 25 to 40 in good health and CMV-seronegative. As DNA, the CDR3 is TGTGCCAGCAGCTTAACTAGCGGGAGCTCCTACGAGCAGTACTTC. It translates to CASSLTSGSSYEQYF.